This T cell receptor (beta chain) appears in the sequencing data of a study of T-cell memory formation after mild COVID-19. TCR alpha and TCR beta cDNA libraries with sample barcodes and UMIs came from 5'RACE using constant-segment primers. TCRdb fed the 5' RACE reads into MiXCR, producing one record per CDR3 protein. The sample includes roughly 450,000 distinct CDR3 sequences, approximately 18% of them seen just once. CDR1 is MDHEN and CDR2 is SYDVKM in the germline V gene. Trimming pared 6 bases from V and 8 bases from J, leaving 23 bases between. The CDR3 covers 17 residues. Study outcomes and limitations: Clones shrinking between day 15 and 85 showed a balanced CD4/CD8 split, and those that grew later tilted toward CD4+.

This clonotype has more than one count but fewer than ten. The antigen remains undetermined. Specimen: PBMCs or a T cell subset sorted from them (not recorded which). The J gene is TRBJ1-6, the V gene TRBV28; possibly TRBD1 for D (5 bases). The sequence was collected from an adult woman who had mild COVID-19 (a few samples of this study predate the infection). Cell type and time point are not known. CDR3 coding DNA: TGTGCCAGCAGCCCCAAGTCGGGGCTTGGGAGGGATTCACCCCTCCACTTT. Translation: CASSPKSGLGRDSPLHF.